One sample yielded the 17 T cell receptor beta chains listed below, sequenced in a study of shared clonotypes between healthy human individuals. Method: immunoSEQ multiplex PCR; TCRdb's copy keeps in-frame clones and lacks some. The table records over 400,000 clones, approximately 81% of them present only once. The sequenced sample consisted of PBMCs. The receptor source for this set is a woman aged 40 to 50 in good health. Some clones in this sample may be carry-over from other donors' samples.

In this sample, this clone turned up a few times. One base separates it from a far larger clone, so it is likely a read error. At the DNA level, this CDR3 is encoded by other sequences in the same sample as well. This chain links TRBV30 with TRBJ2-7; 7 nucleotides line up with TRBD2. J was trimmed by 2 bases and V by 3 bases; bases with no gene match: 7. The CDR3 spans 14 residues. Germline CDR1 and CDR2: GTSNPN and SVGIG (reference sequence). The CDR3 region has the DNA TGTGCCTGGAGACCTCTAGCGGCTACCTACGAGCAGTACTTC. Translating it yields CAWRPLAATYEQYF.

The J gene is TRBJ2-1, the V gene TRBV9, with TRBD2 identical over 7 bases. The CDR3 runs to 15 residues. J gave up 6 bases and V 3 bases, and 9 bases lay outside the gene matches. Germline V lookup: CDR1 SGDLS, CDR2 YYNGEE. Here the CDR3 DNA reads TGTGCCAGCAGCGCGAGTCCCGGGACTACCAATGAGCAGTTCTTC. Translation gives CASSASPGTTNEQFF.

The V call is TRBV11-2, the J call TRBJ2-5, with D hard to call. V was shortened by 4 bases and J by 4 bases, with 7 bases between the two germline ends. Germline V gene lookup returns CDR1 SGHAT and CDR2 FQNNGV. There are 12 residues in the CDR3. CDR3 nucleotide sequence: TGTGCCAGCAGCTCTTGGAGAGAGACCCAGTACTTC. Translated, it gives CASSSWRETQYF.

Remarks on this clone: Other nucleotide sequences from this sample produce the same CDR3. The chain recombines TRBV5-4 with TRBJ1-4; no definite D call. The CDR3 is 13 residues long. CDR1 and CDR2 (germline): SGHNT, YYREEE (reference sequence). Trimming took off 0 bases at V and 4 bases at J, with 4 bases between the two ends. The CDR3 DNA reads TGTGCCAGCAGCTTGGCCGGTAATGAAAAACTGTTTTTT. Its protein is CASSLAGNEKLFF. The entire variable domain, with the rest obtained from reference TRBV5-4 and TRBJ1-4, is as follows: ETGVTQSPTHLIKTRGQQVTLRCSSQSGHNTVSWYQQALGQGPQFIFQYYREEENGRGNFPPRFSGLQFPNYSSELNVNALELDDSALYLCASSLAGNEKLFFGSGTQLSVL.

The rearrangement joins TRBV4-2 to TRBJ2-1; D perhaps matches TRBD2 (5 bases). Trimming removed 0 bases at V and 2 bases at J, with 23 bases between. Germline lookup yields CDR1 LGHNA and CDR2 YNFKEQ. This CDR3 is built from 20 residues. CDR3 nucleotide sequence: TGTGCCAGCAGCCAAGACCAGCTAGCCCGGAACCTTAACACCTACAATGAGCAGTTCTTC. This gives the protein CASSQDQLARNLNTYNEQFF.

The chain combines TRBV9 with TRBJ2-1; no clear D gene. CDR1 and CDR2 (germline): SGDLS, YYNGEE. V was cut by 3 bases and J by 6 bases, with 13 bases left in between. The length of the CDR3 is 14 residues. The CDR3 reads CASSDNPFTNEQFF. CDR3 coding DNA: TGTGCCAGCAGCGACAACCCCTTCACCAATGAGCAGTTCTTC. Full variable domain (missing parts from reference TRBV9 and TRBJ2-1): DSGVTQTPKHLITATGQRVTLRCSPRSGDLSVYWYQQSLDQGLQFLIQYYNGEERAKGNILERFSAQQFPDLHSELNLSSLELGDSALYFCASSDNPFTNEQFFGPGTRLTVL.

As to this clone: One base away lies a much larger clone, so this may be a sequencing read error. The sample contains more than one DNA sequence encoding this CDR3. The chain is built from TRBV11-1 and TRBJ2-5; 7 bases are shared with TRBD2. The CDR3 has 16 residues. The V gene's germline CDR1 is SGHAT and CDR2 FQDESV (reference sequence). The junction had 10 bases not matched to a gene; V was cut back by 1 base and J by 5 bases. This chain's CDR3 is CASSLGRLALKETQYF. As DNA, the CDR3 is TGTGCCAGCAGCTTAGGGAGACTAGCTTTGAAGGAGACCCAGTACTTC.

J is TRBJ2-4 and V is TRBV19, with 8 bases identical to TRBD1. This CDR3 is 15 amino acids long. Germline V gene lookup returns CDR1 LNHDA and CDR2 SQIVND (reference sequence). Losses at the gene ends were 8 bases for V and 3 bases for J; bases not matched to a gene: 9. CDR3: CASGQGAGVKNIQYF. DNA for the CDR3: TGTGCCAGTGGCCAGGGGGCCGGGGTCAAAAACATTCAGTACTTC. Drawing the rest from reference TRBV19 and TRBJ2-4, the complete variable domain is DGGITQSPKYLFRKEGQNVTLSCEQNLNHDAMYWYRQDPGQGLRLIYYSQIVNDFQKGDIAEGYSVSREKKESFPLTVTSAQKNPTAFYLCASGQGAGVKNIQYFGAGTRLSVL.

V gene TRBV9 combines with J gene TRBJ2-1; 7 nucleotides match TRBD2. This CDR3 is built from 15 residues. Germline lookup yields CDR1 SGDLS and CDR2 YYNGEE. With 3 bases clipped from V and 2 bases from J, the junction kept 5 bases outside the gene matches. The CDR3 region is CASSASSGPYNEQFF. The CDR3 DNA reads TGTGCCAGCAGCGCCAGTAGCGGGCCCTACAATGAGCAGTTCTTC.

The V call is TRBV19, the J call TRBJ1-2, with D unclear. V was clipped by 5 bases and J by 8 bases, with 12 bases between them. This CDR3 has 12 amino acids. Germline V gene lookup returns CDR1 LNHDA and CDR2 SQIVND (reference sequence). Here the CDR3 reads CASSPREGGYTF. The CDR3 nucleotides read TGTGCCAGTAGTCCCCGGGAAGGCGGCTACACCTTC.

The chain has TRBV5-1 and TRBJ1-1; 8 positions match TRBD1. Germline V CDR1 and CDR2: SGHRS, YFSETQ. J was trimmed by 4 bases and V by 0 bases; bases with no gene match: 2. The CDR3 is 14 amino acids. CDR3: CASSLGTGTTEAFF. CDR3 sequence (DNA): TGCGCCAGCAGCTTGGGGACAGGGACCACTGAAGCTTTCTTT.

This sequence joins TRBV7-2 and TRBJ2-5; the match to TRBD2 covers 8 bases. The CDR3 has 16 amino acids. Germline V CDR1 and CDR2: SGHTA, FQGNSA. The J segment lost 5 bases and the V segment lost 5 bases, leaving 13 bases of the junction unmatched. CDR3 protein: CASSRLGAGGGETQYF. As DNA, the CDR3 is TGTGCCAGCAGCCGCCTGGGCGCGGGAGGTGGGGAGACCCAGTACTTC.

This clone was counted once. The rearrangement joins TRBV27 to TRBJ2-7; a possible D gene is TRBD1 (7 bases). Trimming removed 3 bases from V and 7 bases from J, with 16 bases in between. CDR3 length: 14 amino acids. The germline gives CDR1 MNHEY, CDR2 SMNVEV (reference sequence). The CDR3 is CASSLLGGAGEQYF. The DNA of the CDR3 is TGTGCCAGCAGTTTGTTAGGGGGCGCGGGGGAGCAGTACTTC.

The chain couples TRBV7-9 to TRBJ2-1; 8 bases are shared with TRBD1. Looked up from germline, CDR1 is SEHNR and CDR2 is FQNEAQ (reference sequence). CDR3 length: 15 residues. V shed 3 bases and J 3 bases; nucleotides not matched to a gene: 4. This chain's CDR3 is CASSFSGTGYNEQFF. The DNA for the CDR3 is TGTGCCAGCAGCTTTTCCGGGACAGGCTACAATGAGCAGTTCTTC.

Comment on this clone: The junction does not match germline at one end; this may be a read error. The CDR3 DNA reads TGTGCCAGCAGCGTAGGTGCTAGCGGGGCCCCGCCGCACTTC. Encoded protein: CASSVGASGAPPHF. The chain uses TRBV9 and TRBJ2-7; 9 bases map to TRBD2. Germline V lookup: CDR1 SGDLS, CDR2 YYNGEE. CDR3 length equals 14 residues.

This clone has just a few counts. This chain uses TRBV10-3 with TRBJ2-5; 9 bases fit TRBD1. This CDR3 has 15 residues. J gave up 2 bases and V 6 bases, and 7 bases lay outside the gene matches. Germline CDR1 ENHRY, CDR2 SYGVKD. CDR3 loop: CAIRTGGTSQETQYF. The CDR3 coding sequence is TGTGCCATCAGGACAGGGGGTACATCTCAAGAGACCCAGTACTTC.

CDR3 sequence reads: CASSYRGGTGELFF. The CDR3 region has the DNA TGTGCCAGCAGCTACAGGGGTGGAACCGGGGAGCTGTTTTTT. V usage is TRBV7-2 and J usage is TRBJ2-2, with 7 bases matching TRBD1. V lost 4 bases to trimming and J lost 5 bases; unmatched junction nucleotides: 4. Germline CDR1 reads SGHTA; CDR2 reads FQGNSA. This CDR3 spans 14 amino acids.